This T cell receptor (beta chain) comes out of a study of blood T cell repertoires in COVID-19. Across the study: T cells, B-cell-depleted T cells, or PBMCs supplied cDNA or gDNA.

TCRdb's table, derived via immunoSEQ multiplex PCR, lists solely in-frame clones and lacks some. The sample shows roughly 98,000 clones, over 80% of them seen only once. The CDR3 totals 14 residues. Trimming removed 3 bases at V and 5 bases at J, with 13 bases between. Germline loops: CDR1 LGHDT, CDR2 YNNKEL (reference sequence). The sample comprised peripheral blood. This TCR came from a woman aged 65 to 85 with active or convalescent COVID-19. V usage is TRBV3-1 (or the pseudogene TRBV3-2) and J usage is TRBJ1-1; a possible D gene is TRBD1 (6 bases). The CDR3 DNA is TGTGCCAGCAGCCATGGGGGGGCAAGAACTGAAGCTTTCTTT. This translates into CASSHGGARTEAFF.